The entry below describes one TCR beta chain. Its antigen is not known. The data were obtained in a study of shared clonotypes between healthy human individuals. Across the whole study: Donors were two women and a few men aged 18 to 49.

From germline, CDR1 is LGHNA and CDR2 YSLEER. The CDR3 loop spans 15 amino acids. With V trimmed by 2 bases and J by 9 bases, 7 bases remained unmatched. The protocol was immunoSEQ multiplex PCR, while the TCRdb copy is restricted to in-frame clones and leaves out a portion. The repertoire has roughly 2 million clones, more than 90% of them found once; the top ten carry roughly 0.13%. Study outcomes and limitations: Among non-shared clonotypes, generation probabilities were lower than among those shared by all four donors. About 5% was the fraction of naive CD4 clonotypes found shared across a handful of donors. Researchers sampled blood only, noting tissue repertoires likely differ.

This chain joins TRBV4-3 and TRBJ2-2, with 9 bases lining up with TRBD1. This TCR was sampled from a man between 18 and 29 years old in good health. Sequenced material: naive CD4+ T cells sorted from blood. Documented subset: CD45RA+ positively selected. The CDR3 DNA reads as TGCGCCAGCAGCCAATGGGACAGGGATCTCCGGGAGCTGTTTTTT. Translating gives CASSQWDRDLRELFF.